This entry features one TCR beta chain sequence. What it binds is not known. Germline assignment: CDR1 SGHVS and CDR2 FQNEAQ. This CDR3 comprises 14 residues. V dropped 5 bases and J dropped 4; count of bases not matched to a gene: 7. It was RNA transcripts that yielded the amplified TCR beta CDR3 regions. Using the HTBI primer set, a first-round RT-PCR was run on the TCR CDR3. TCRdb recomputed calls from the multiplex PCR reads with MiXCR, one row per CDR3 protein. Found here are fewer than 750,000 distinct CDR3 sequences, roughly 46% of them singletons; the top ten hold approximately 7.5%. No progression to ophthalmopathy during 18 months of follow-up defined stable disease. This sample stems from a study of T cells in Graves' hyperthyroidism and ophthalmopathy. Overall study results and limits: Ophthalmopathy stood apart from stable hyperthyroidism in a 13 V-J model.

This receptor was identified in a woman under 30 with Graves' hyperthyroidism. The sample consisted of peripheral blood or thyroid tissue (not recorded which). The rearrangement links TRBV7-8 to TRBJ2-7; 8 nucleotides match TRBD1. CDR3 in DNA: TGTGCCAGCAGCCTGCGGACAGGGAAGTACGAGCAGTACTTC. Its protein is CASSLRTGKYEQYF. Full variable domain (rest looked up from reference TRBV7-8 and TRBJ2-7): GAGVSQSPRYKVAKRGQDVALRCDPISGHVSLFWYQQALGQGPEFLTYFQNEAQLDKSGLPSDRFFAERPEGSVSTLKIQRTQQEDSAVYLCASSLRTGKYEQYFGPGTRLTVT.